This T cell receptor (beta chain) stems from a study of blood T cell repertoires in COVID-19 (dated by TCRdb to the early 2020s). Broadly, across the study: Collaborator samples came from the United States, Italy and Spain and covered acute and convalescent phases of COVID-19. HLA class I and class II types, where available, came from metadata supplied by the sample provider rather than from assay-based typing. Samples were obtained from the ongoing ImmuneRACE study (first 160 participants) and from over 1,000 subjects provided by 6 global collaborators. Sample metadata almost always included a de-identified subject ID, COVID-19 status, age in years and sex. The prospective study material was composed of cDNA or gDNA derived from T cells, B-cell-depleted T cells, or PBMCs. The repertoires were released in a freely available public database meant as a resource for research on the immune response to SARS-CoV-2. Subjects who had been exposed to COVID-19, were actively infected with it, or had recovered from it provided the deeply sampled blood TCRbeta repertoires that made up the dataset.

CDR1 and CDR2 were assigned from the germline V gene (reference sequence) as SGHNT and YYREEE. V is reduced by 0 bases and J by 7 bases, leaving a spacing of 14 bases between them. Including the terminal cysteine and phenylalanine, the CDR3 comprises 14 residues. The entry retains the CDR3 DNA only, 42 bases that are in frame from base 1. Concerning this clone itself: Its antigen has not been determined. The sample holds no much larger clone one base away, and base qualities are not on file.

Enrolling through a virtual design, the prospective study's participants ranged in age from roughly 18 to 100 years and lived across roughly 23 United States geographic areas. Cohort assignment in the prospective study relied on participant-reported clinical history from a screening survey and a study questionnaire. For ImmuneRACE Cohort 3, a participant was defined as recovered based on two consecutive negative NP/OP PCR tests, clearance by a healthcare professional, or resolution of symptoms. Mobile phlebotomists in the prospective study collected whole blood, serum and a nasopharyngeal or oropharyngeal swab from every participant. Prospective study participants could optionally give additional blood draws and questionnaires over an approximately 2-month period. Blood samples from the prospective study were shipped frozen or at room temperature prior to DNA extraction. TCRbeta CDR3 regions were amplified from genomic DNA using the immunoSEQ Assay, a bias-controlled multiplex PCR. Turning to the authors' computational methods: Nucleated cell counts per sample were estimated from amplification of reference gene primers within the assay. Sequence reads were collapsed and filtered to measure the absolute abundance of every unique TCRbeta CDR3 rearrangement. Productive Simpson clonality was computed per sample as the square root of Simpson's diversity index over productive rearrangements. TCRdb provides this immuneACCESS table in a form limited to in-frame rearrangements. Some clones are lacking; in checked studies, under half of them reflect an unresolved V gene, and why the rest are absent is not known. The V and J calls and the clone size are those of that table, but D and trimming were determined from the DNA. This sample comprises 300,000 to 400,000 clones, 85% to 90% of them detected only once. The ten largest make up 1% of the sample.

What the work shows at the level of the full study, not this receptor alone: The amount of clinical and demographic metadata varied by source and participant and was provided uncurated.

The chain links TRBV5-4 with TRBJ2-7, with TRBD2 perhaps the D gene, on 5 matching bases. Source material: PBMCs or T cells enriched from blood (not recorded which). The origin of this receptor is a man younger than 30 who had recovered from COVID-19. The DNA sequence is given as TGTGCCAGCAGCTTGGCTTCTCGTCGGAGGGAGCAGTACTTC. This yields the protein CASSLASRRREQYF.